Listed below are T cell receptor beta chains from one sample, sequenced in a study of beta chain features in type 1 diabetes. Measured with immunoSEQ multiplex PCR; TCRdb has only the in-frame clones, and not every one. The sample holds under 90,000 clones; around a third are singletons and the top ten take about 0.5%. Sequencing was carried out using stem cell memory CD4+ T cells from blood. The receptors stem from a woman aged 18-29 years in good health. CDR3s include the opening cysteine and the closing phenylalanine or tryptophan. A D gene is named only where the DNA matches it firmly. Not every row has a clone size; where given, it reads once, few, many or a size class.

-	TRBV2	TRBJ1-1	-	TGTGCCAGCAGCCGGGAGGGTGGCACTGAAGCTTTCTTT	CASSREGGTEAFF
-	TRBV27	TRBJ2-7	-	TGTGCCAGCAGTTTAAAGGGGCACTCCTACGAGCAGTACTTC	CASSLKGHSYEQYF
-	TRBV18	TRBJ1-5	few	TGTGCCAGCTCAGTAACAGGGACTAGCAATCAGCCCCAGCATTTT	CASSVTGTSNQPQHF
TRBD2	TRBV9	TRBJ2-5	few	TGTGCCAGCAGCGTAGTGGGAGGGTCCCTAGAGACCCAGTACTTC	CASSVVGGSLETQYF
-	TRBV7-9	TRBJ1-4	-	TGTGCCAGCAGCTCAGGGGCAGGGGCGGGCGAAAAACTGTTTTTT	CASSSGAGAGEKLFF
-	TRBV25-1	TRBJ2-2	-	TGTGCCAGCAGGGACAGTAAGGGGCCCGGGGAGCTGTTTTTT	CASRDSKGPGELFF
TRBD2	TRBV7-6	TRBJ2-3	-	TGTGCCAGCAGCCGCCGGACTAGCGGGGGGTCTGTCACAGATACGCAGTATTTT	CASSRRTSGGSVTDTQYF
-	TRBV6-5	TRBJ1-2	-	TGTGCCAGCAGTTACTCCTTCTCCCTTAACTATGGCTACACCTTC	CASSYSFSLNYGYTF
TRBD2	TRBV7-7	TRBJ2-5	once	TGTGCTAGCAGCCGGGGGGGCAGGGGAGAGACCCAGTACTTC	CASSRGGRGETQYF
TRBD2	TRBV6-1	TRBJ2-5	-	TGTGCCAGCAGTGAAGTGGCCGGGACTAGCAGCCAGTACTTC	CASSEVAGTSSQYF
TRBD1	TRBV11-2	TRBJ1-1	few	TGTGCCAGCAGCTTAGCCGGACAGGGTCGCGGTGAAGCTTTCTTT	CASSLAGQGRGEAFF